This TCR beta chain comes out of a study of T cell responses to AZD1222 COVID-19 vaccine. The CDR3 sequence is 12 residues long. The germline gives CDR1 SGHTA, CDR2 FQGTGA. V was shortened by 2 bases and J by 10 bases, with 11 bases between the two germline ends. The protocol was immunoSEQ multiplex PCR, while the TCRdb copy is restricted to in-frame clones and leaves out a portion. Seen here are a few hundred thousand clones, approximately 95% observed once, and the top ten hold 0.5% to 0.7%. The clonotype was recovered from an adult in good health. The starting material was peripheral blood, obtained on day 0 of AZD1222 vaccination. The rearrangement links TRBV7-3 to TRBJ1-2; TRBD1 might be the D (5 bases). CDR3 amino acids: CASSLDQGPYTF. CDR3 DNA: TGTGCCAGCAGCTTAGATCAGGGCCCCTACACCTTC.